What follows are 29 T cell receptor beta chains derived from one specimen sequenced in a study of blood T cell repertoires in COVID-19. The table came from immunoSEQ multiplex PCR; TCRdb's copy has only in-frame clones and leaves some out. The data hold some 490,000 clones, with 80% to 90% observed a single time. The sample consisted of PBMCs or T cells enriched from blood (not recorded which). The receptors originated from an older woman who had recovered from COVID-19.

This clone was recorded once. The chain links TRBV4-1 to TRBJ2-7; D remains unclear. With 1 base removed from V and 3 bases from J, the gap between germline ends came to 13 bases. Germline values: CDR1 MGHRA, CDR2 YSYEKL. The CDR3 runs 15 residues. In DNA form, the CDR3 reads TGCGCCAGCAGCCAAGCCACGACTGGCTACTACGAGCAGTACTTC. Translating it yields CASSQATTGYYEQYF.

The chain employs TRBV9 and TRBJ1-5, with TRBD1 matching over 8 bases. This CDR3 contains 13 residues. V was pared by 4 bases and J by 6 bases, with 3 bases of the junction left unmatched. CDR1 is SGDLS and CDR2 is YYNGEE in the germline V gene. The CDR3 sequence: CASSSTGVQPQHF. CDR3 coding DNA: TGTGCCAGCAGCTCGACAGGGGTTCAGCCCCAGCATTTT.

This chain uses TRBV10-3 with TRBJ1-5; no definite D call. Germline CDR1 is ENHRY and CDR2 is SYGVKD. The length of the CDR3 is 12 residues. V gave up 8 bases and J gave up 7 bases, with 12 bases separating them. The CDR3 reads CAISSGGQPQHF. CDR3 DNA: TGTGCCATCTCCTCGGGTGGGCAGCCCCAGCATTTT.

CDR3 region: CASSARGRQGAVTEAFF. The CDR3 bases are TGTGCCAGCAGTGCCAGGGGGCGACAGGGGGCGGTCACTGAAGCTTTCTTT. The chain couples TRBV6-4 to TRBJ1-1; 10 bases match TRBD1. Germline loops: CDR1 MRHNA, CDR2 SNTAGT. Germline trimming cut 4 bases from V and 4 bases from J; bases unmatched to any gene: 12. The CDR3 has 17 amino acids.

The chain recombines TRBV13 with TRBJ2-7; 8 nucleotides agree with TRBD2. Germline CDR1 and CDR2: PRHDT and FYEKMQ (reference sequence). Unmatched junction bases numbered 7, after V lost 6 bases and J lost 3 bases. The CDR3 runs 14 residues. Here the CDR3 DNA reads TGTGCCAGCAGTCTTTACGGGGGGGACTACGAGCAGTACTTC. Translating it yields CASSLYGGDYEQYF.

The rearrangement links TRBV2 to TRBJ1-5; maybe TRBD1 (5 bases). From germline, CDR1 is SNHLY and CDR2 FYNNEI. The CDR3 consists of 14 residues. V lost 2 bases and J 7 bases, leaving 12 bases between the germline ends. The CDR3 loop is CASSELSGYQPQHF. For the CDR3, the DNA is TGTGCCAGCAGTGAATTGTCAGGGTACCAGCCCCAGCATTTT. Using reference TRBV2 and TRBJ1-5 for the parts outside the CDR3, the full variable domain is EPEVTQTPSHQVTQMGQEVILRCVPISNHLYFYWYRQILGQKVEFLVSFYNNEISEKSEIFDDQFSVERPDGSNFTLKIRSTKLEDSAMYFCASSELSGYQPQHFGDGTRLSIL.

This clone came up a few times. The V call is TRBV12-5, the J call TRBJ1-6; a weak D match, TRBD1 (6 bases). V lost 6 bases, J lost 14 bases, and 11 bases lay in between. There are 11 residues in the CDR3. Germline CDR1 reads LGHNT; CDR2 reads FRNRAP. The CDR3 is CASGTGQTLHF. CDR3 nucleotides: TGTGCTAGTGGCACGGGACAAACCCTCCACTTT.

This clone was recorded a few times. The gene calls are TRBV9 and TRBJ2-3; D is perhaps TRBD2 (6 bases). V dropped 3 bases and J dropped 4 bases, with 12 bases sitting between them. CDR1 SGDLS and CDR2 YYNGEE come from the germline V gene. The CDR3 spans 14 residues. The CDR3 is CASSATSLADTQYF. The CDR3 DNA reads TGTGCCAGCAGCGCGACTAGTCTCGCAGATACGCAGTATTTT.

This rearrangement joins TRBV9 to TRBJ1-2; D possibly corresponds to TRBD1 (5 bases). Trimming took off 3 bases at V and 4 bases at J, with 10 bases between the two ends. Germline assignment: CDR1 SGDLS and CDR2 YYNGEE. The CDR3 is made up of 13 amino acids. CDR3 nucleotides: TGTGCCAGCAGCGCACAGGCGCTCTATGGCTACACCTTC. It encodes CASSAQALYGYTF.

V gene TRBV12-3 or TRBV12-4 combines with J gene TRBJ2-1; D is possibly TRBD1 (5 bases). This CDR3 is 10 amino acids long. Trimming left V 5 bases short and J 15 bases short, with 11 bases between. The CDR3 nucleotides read TGTGCCAGCAGTGGGGCCAGACGGTTCTTC. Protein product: CASSGARRFF.

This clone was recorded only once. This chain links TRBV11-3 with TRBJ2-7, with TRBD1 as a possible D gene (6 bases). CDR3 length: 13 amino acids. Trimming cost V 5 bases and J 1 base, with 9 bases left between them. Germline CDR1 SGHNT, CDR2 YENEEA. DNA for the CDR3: TGTGCCAGCAGCCCCAGGGGTTCCTACGAGCAGTACTTC. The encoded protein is CASSPRGSYEQYF.

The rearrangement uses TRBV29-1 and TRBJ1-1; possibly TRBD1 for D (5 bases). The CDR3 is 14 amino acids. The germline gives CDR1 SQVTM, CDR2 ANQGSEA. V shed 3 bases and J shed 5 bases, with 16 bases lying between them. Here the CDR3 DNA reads TGCAGCGTTGATACAGGTATCCCGATGACTGAAGCTTTCTTT. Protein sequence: CSVDTGIPMTEAFF.

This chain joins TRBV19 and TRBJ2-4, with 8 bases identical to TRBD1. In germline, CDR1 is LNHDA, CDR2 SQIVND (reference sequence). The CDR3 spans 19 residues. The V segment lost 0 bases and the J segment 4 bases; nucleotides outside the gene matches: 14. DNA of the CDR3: TGTGCCAGTAGTATAGACCCTAGGGGTCGACAGGGGTGGAAAAACATTCAGTACTTC. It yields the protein CASSIDPRGRQGWKNIQYF.

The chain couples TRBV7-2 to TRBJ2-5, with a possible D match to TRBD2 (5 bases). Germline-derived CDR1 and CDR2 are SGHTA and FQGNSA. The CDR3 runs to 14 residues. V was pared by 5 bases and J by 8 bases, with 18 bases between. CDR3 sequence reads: CASSRGLASGTQYF. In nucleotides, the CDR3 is TGTGCCAGCAGCCGGGGTCTTGCGAGCGGAACCCAGTACTTC.

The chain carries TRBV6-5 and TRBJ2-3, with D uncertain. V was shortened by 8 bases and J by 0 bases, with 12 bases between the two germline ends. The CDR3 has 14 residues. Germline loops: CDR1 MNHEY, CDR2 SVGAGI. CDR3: CASVSVTSTDTQYF. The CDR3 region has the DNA TGTGCCAGCGTTTCGGTAACTAGCACAGATACGCAGTATTTT.

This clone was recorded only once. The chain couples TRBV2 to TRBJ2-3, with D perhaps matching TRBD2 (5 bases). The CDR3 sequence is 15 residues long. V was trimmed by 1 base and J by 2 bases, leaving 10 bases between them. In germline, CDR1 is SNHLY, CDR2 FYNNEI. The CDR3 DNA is TGTGCCAGCAGTGAAGGCCCCGGGGACACAGATACGCAGTATTTT. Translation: CASSEGPGDTDTQYF.

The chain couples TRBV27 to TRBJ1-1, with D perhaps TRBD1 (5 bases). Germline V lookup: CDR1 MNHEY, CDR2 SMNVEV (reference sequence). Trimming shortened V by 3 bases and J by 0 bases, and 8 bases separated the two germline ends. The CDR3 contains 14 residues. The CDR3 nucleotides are TGTGCCAGCAGTTTCCTAGGGGTGAACACTGAAGCTTTCTTT. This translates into CASSFLGVNTEAFF.

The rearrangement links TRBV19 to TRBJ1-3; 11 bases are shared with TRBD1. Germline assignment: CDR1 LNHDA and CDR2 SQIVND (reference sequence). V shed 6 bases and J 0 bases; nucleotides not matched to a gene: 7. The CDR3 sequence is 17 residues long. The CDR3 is CASRTGTGGSSGNTIYF. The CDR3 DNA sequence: TGTGCCAGTAGAACCGGGACAGGGGGTTCCTCTGGAAACACCATATATTTT. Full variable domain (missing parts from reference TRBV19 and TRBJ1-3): DGGITQSPKYLFRKEGQNVTLSCEQNLNHDAMYWYRQDPGQGLRLIYYSQIVNDFQKGDIAEGYSVSREKKESFPLTVTSAQKNPTAFYLCASRTGTGGSSGNTIYFGEGSWLTVV.

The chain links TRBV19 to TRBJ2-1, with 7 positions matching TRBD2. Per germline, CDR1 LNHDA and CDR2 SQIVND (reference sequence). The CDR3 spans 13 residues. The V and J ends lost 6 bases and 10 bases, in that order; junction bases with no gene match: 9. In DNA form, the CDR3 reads TGTGCCAGTAGATGGGGTAGCGGGTACGAGCAGTTCTTC. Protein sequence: CASRWGSGYEQFF.

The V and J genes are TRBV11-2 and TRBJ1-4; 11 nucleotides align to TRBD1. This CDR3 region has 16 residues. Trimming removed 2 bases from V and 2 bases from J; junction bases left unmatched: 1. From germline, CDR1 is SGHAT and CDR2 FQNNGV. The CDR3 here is CASSLRDRGTNEKLFF. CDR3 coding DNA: TGTGCCAGCAGCTTACGGGACAGGGGGACTAATGAAAAACTGTTTTTT.

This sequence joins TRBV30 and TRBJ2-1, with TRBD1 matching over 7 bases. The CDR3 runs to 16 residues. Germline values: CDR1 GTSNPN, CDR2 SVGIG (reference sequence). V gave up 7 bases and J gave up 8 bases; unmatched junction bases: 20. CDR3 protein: CASLRDSLTRHDEQFF. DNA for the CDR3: TGTGCCTCCCTCCGGGACAGCCTTACTCGACACGATGAGCAGTTCTTC.

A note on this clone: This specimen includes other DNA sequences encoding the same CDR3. The CDR3 protein is CASSLRQNTEAFF. Here the CDR3 DNA reads TGTGCCAGCAGTTTGCGACAGAACACTGAAGCTTTCTTT. The rearrangement joins TRBV12-3 or TRBV12-4 to TRBJ1-1; D gene ambiguous. The length of the CDR3 is 13 residues. Trimming removed 3 bases at V and 1 base at J, with 6 bases between.

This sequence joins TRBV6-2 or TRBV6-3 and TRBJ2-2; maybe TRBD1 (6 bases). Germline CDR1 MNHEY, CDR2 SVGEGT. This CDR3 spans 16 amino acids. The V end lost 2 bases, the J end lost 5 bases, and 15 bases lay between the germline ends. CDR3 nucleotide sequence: TGTGCCAGCAGTTACACCCCGGGACATCAAACCGGGGAGCTGTTTTTT. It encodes CASSYTPGHQTGELFF.

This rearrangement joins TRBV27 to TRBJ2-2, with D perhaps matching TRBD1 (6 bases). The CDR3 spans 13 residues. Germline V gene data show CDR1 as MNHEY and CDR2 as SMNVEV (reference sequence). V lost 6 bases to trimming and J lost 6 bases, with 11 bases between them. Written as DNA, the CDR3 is TGTGCCAGCAGCAGAGGGGGATCCGGGGAGCTGTTTTTT. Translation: CASSRGGSGELFF.

As DNA, the CDR3 is TGTGCCAGCAGCTTAGGGGCGGGGAGGACCTACAATGAGCAGTTCTTC. Amino acids: CASSLGAGRTYNEQFF. The chain combines TRBV7-9 with TRBJ2-1, with D perhaps TRBD2 (6 bases). CDR1 is SEHNR, CDR2 FQNEAQ, per germline (reference sequence). The CDR3 is 16 amino acids. With 1 base removed from V and 2 bases from J, the gap between germline ends came to 12 bases.

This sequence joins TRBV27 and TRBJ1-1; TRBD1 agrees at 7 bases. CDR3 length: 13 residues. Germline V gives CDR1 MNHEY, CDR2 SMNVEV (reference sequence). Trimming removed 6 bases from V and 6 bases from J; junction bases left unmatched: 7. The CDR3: CASRPTGLSEAFF. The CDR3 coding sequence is TGTGCCAGCAGACCGACAGGGCTTTCTGAAGCTTTCTTT.

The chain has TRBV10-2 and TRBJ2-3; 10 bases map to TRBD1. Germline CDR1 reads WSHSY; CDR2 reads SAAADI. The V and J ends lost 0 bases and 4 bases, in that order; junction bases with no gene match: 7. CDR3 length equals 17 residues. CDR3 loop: CASSESGVGTGADTQYF. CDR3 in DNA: TGCGCCAGCAGTGAGTCGGGTGTTGGGACAGGGGCAGATACGCAGTATTTT.

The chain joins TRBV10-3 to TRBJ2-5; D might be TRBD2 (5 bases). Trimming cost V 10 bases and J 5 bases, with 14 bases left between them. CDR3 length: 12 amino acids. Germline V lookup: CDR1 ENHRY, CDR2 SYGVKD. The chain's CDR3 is CATRGSGETQYF. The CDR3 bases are TGTGCCACCCGAGGGTCTGGGGAGACCCAGTACTTC.

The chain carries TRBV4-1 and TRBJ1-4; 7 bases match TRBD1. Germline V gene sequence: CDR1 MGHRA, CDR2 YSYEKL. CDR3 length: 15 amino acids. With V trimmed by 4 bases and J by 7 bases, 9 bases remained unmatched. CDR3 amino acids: CASSPQGFMGEKLFF. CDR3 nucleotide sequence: TGCGCCAGCAGCCCACAGGGGTTTATGGGTGAAAAACTGTTTTTT.